One sample yielded the 4 T cell receptor beta chains listed below, sequenced in a study of blood T cells in healthy people across ages. It was with a sample-barcoded 5' primer and a J-beta primer mix that a second PCR of about 7 to 12 cycles was run. TCRdb ran MiXCR on the 5' RACE reads and lists one entry per CDR3 protein. The table has hundreds of thousands of distinct CDR3 sequences, under 55% seen once. The sample taken for sequencing was blood. These receptors all come from a man aged 55 to 70 in good health.

This clonotype was counted a few times. This sequence joins TRBV7-9 and TRBJ2-1, with D possibly being TRBD1 (6 bases). The V gene's germline CDR1 is SEHNR and CDR2 FQNEAQ (reference sequence). The CDR3 length is 13 residues. Trimming left V 1 base short and J 10 bases short, with 11 bases between. Here the CDR3 DNA reads TGTGCCAGCAGCTTAGAGGTAACAGGGGAGCAGTTCTTC. Its protein product is CASSLEVTGEQFF.

The chain is built from TRBV6-5 and TRBJ1-1; D might be TRBD1 (5 bases). In germline, CDR1 is MNHEY, CDR2 SVGAGI. The V end lost 3 bases, the J end lost 0 bases, and 32 bases lay between the germline ends. The CDR3 is 22 amino acids. The chain's CDR3 is CASSYGENKQQNGEGLNTEAFF. The CDR3 DNA reads as TGTGCCAGCAGTTATGGCGAAAACAAACAACAAAACGGGGAGGGACTGAACACTGAAGCTTTCTTT.

About this clonotype: This clone may be a read error of a much larger clone one base away. The chain employs TRBV30 and TRBJ2-5, with 8 bases aligning to TRBD1. The DNA matches TRBJ2-7 better at its end, which makes the J call doubtful. The germline V gene encodes CDR1 GTSNPN and CDR2 SVGIG (reference sequence). This CDR3 has 14 residues. CDR3 in amino acids: CAWSVGQGVYEQYF. CDR3 sequence (DNA): TGTGCCTGGAGTGTAGGACAGGGAGTGTACGAGCAGTACTTC.

This chain links TRBV7-9 with TRBJ2-1; TRBD2 is a possible D gene (6 bases). Germline assignment: CDR1 SEHNR and CDR2 FQNEAQ (reference sequence). The CDR3 loop spans 14 amino acids. Trimming took off 5 bases at V and 6 bases at J, with 14 bases between the two ends. For the CDR3, the DNA is TGTGCCAGCAGCCCTCTGGGGCGGGGCAATGAGCAGTTCTTC. This sequence encodes CASSPLGRGNEQFF. Variable domain in full (rest from reference TRBV7-9 and TRBJ2-1): DTGVSQNPRHKITKRGQNVTFRCDPISEHNRLYWYRQTLGQGPEFLTYFQNEAQLEKSRLLSDRFSAERPKGSFSTLEIQRTEQGDSAMYLCASSPLGRGNEQFFGPGTRLTVL.